This passage covers 23 T cell receptor beta chains from one sample sequenced in a study of regulatory T cells in long-lasting Graves disease (dated by TCRdb to the early 2020s). Taken with the paper, the label for time point translates to: persistent/refractory GD, antithyroid drugs over 5 years with positive TRAb. For both TCR sequencing and RNA sequencing, RNA was extracted from PBMCs in TRIzol. The library was produced with multiplex PCR. Sequencing took place on an Illumina HiSeq 4000. To build TCR beta libraries, CDR3 regions were amplified by Arm-PCR using iRepertoire HTBI primers. Starting from the raw public reads, TCRdb applied fastp trimming at Q25, assembled clones with MiXCR and retained in-frame beta chains. One record per CDR3 amino acid sequence lists the most common genes and DNA. Here the sample has approximately 360,000 distinct CDR3 sequences; approximately 25% occur a single time. Around a quarter of the sample rests with the top ten.

Here the sequenced sample was peripheral blood mononuclear cells (PBMCs), taken when the disease was refractory, from a patient treated with antithyroid drugs. The source of these receptors is a woman aged 40 to 50 with Graves disease. Donor details come from another sample of the same person, matched by shared clones.

This clonotype was counted many times. The chain links TRBV6-2 or TRBV6-3 to TRBJ1-2; 9 nucleotides agree with TRBD1. Germline lookup yields CDR1 MNHEY and CDR2 SVGEGT. CDR3 length: 15 amino acids. The trim removed 5 bases at V and 4 bases at J, leaving 8 bases unmatched. In DNA form, the CDR3 reads TGTGCCAGCAGTCAGACGACAGGGGGGAGCTATGGCTACACCTTC. Its translation: CASSQTTGGSYGYTF.

This clonotype was seen more than once but under ten times. V usage is TRBV7-9 and J usage is TRBJ1-1, with TRBD1 identical over 8 bases. CDR3 size: 12 residues. Germline lookup yields CDR1 SEHNR and CDR2 FQNEAQ (reference sequence). Unmatched junction bases numbered 2, after V lost 0 bases and J lost 11 bases. The CDR3 sequence is CASSLAGQEAFF. CDR3 coding DNA: TGTGCCAGCAGCTTAGCGGGACAGGAGGCTTTCTTT.

This clonotype was detected many times. This rearrangement joins TRBV28 to TRBJ1-4, with D hard to call. V was clipped by 5 bases and J by 8 bases, with 15 bases between them. This CDR3 is built from 14 residues. Germline CDR1 and CDR2: MDHEN and SYDVKM. CDR3 DNA: TGTGCCAGCAGTCCCCCGACGGGTTGGGAAAAACTGTTTTTT. Protein: CASSPPTGWEKLFF.

Only a few counts were recorded for this clonotype. CDR3 in DNA: TGTGCCAGCAGTTCCCTGATGGGGGTCGACACCGGGGAGCTGTTTTTT. Amino acid sequence: CASSSLMGVDTGELFF. J is TRBJ2-2 and V is TRBV6-2 or TRBV6-3, with D perhaps given as TRBD1 or TRBD2 (5 bases each). The CDR3 spans 16 residues. The germline V gene encodes CDR1 MNHEY and CDR2 SVGEGT. The V and J ends lost 4 bases and 3 bases respectively, with 15 bases between them.

This clonotype was seen ten or more times. This chain uses TRBV27 with TRBJ1-2, with unresolved D. V lost 3 bases to trimming and J lost 8 bases, with 13 bases between them. Germline CDR1 and CDR2: MNHEY and SMNVEV (reference sequence). This CDR3 has 13 residues. The CDR3, as DNA: TGTGCCAGCAGTTTCCAGCCGGGGTTCGGCTACACCTTC. Amino acids: CASSFQPGFGYTF.

This clonotype was recorded a few times. This chain connects TRBV30 to TRBJ2-7; 10 bases fit TRBD1. Germline V CDR1 and CDR2: GTSNPN, SVGIG (reference sequence). The CDR3 is made up of 13 amino acids. Losses at the gene ends were 7 bases for V and 4 bases for J; bases not matched to a gene: 7. CDR3 in DNA: TGTGCCTTACTGACAGGGGGCAGATACGAGCAGTACTTC. Translated: CALLTGGRYEQYF.

This clonotype was seen repeatedly, ten times or more. V and J are TRBV2 and TRBJ2-4; maybe TRBD2 (6 bases). Trimming removed 7 bases at V and 0 bases at J, with 10 bases between. The CDR3 is made up of 14 amino acids. Germline assignment: CDR1 SNHLY and CDR2 FYNNEI. The DNA of the CDR3 is TGTGCCAGCATTGGAGGGACAGCCAAAAACATTCAGTACTTC. It codes for CASIGGTAKNIQYF.

About this clonotype itself: One junction end disagrees with the germline gene, perhaps due to a read error. This rearrangement joins TRBV27 to TRBJ2-7; 13 nucleotides align to TRBD2. The CDR3 runs to 18 residues. CDR1 MNHEY and CDR2 SMNVEV come from the germline V gene (reference sequence). The CDR3 nucleotides read TGTGCCAGCACAGTTCACCCGAAGACTAGCGGGAGGTCCTGCGAGCAGTACTTC. Translating it yields CASTVHPKTSGRSCEQYF.

The genes are TRBV6-5 and TRBJ1-4; D perhaps matches TRBD1 (6 bases). The germline V and J ends were trimmed by 4 bases and 7 bases, with 13 bases remaining between them. Germline assignment: CDR1 MNHEY and CDR2 SVGAGI. The CDR3 totals 14 residues. The CDR3 sequence is CASSSQGRGEKLFF. In DNA, the CDR3 is TGTGCCAGCAGTTCTCAGGGGCGGGGTGAAAAACTGTTTTTT.

The CDR3 sequence is CSANNRGRYYEQYF. The CDR3, as DNA: TGCAGTGCTAACAACAGGGGACGGTACTACGAGCAGTACTTC. The gene calls are TRBV20-1 and TRBJ2-7; 7 nucleotides line up with TRBD1. The junction had 9 bases not matched to a gene; V was cut back by 4 bases and J by 3 bases. Germline V CDR1 and CDR2: DFQATT, SNEGSKA (reference sequence). This CDR3 region has 14 residues.

This clonotype was counted only a few times. The chain recombines TRBV5-1 with TRBJ2-7; the D gene could be TRBD1 or TRBD2 (5 bases each). Trimming pared 4 bases from V and 3 bases from J, leaving 14 bases between. Per germline, CDR1 SGHRS and CDR2 YFSETQ. The CDR3 spans 14 residues. The CDR3 spells CASSPERDLYEQYF. CDR3 coding DNA: TGCGCCAGCAGCCCCGAGAGGGACCTCTACGAGCAGTACTTC. The full variable domain, rest sourced from reference TRBV5-1 and TRBJ2-7, is KAGVTQTPRYLIKTRGQQVTLSCSPISGHRSVSWYQQTPGQGLQFLFEYFSETQRNKGNFPGRFSGRQFSNSRSEMNVSTLELGDSALYLCASSPERDLYEQYFGPGTRLTVT.

This clonotype was seen a handful of times. CDR3 in amino acids: CASSLNALNEQFF. The CDR3 DNA reads as TGTGCCAGCAGTTTAAATGCGCTGAATGAGCAGTTCTTC. V gene TRBV28 combines with J gene TRBJ2-1; D is ambiguous. The CDR3 has 13 residues. The V gene's germline CDR1 is MDHEN and CDR2 SYDVKM. The germline V and J ends were trimmed by 2 bases and 7 bases, with 9 bases remaining between them.

This clonotype was seen at least ten times. The chain links TRBV20-1 to TRBJ2-5; 16 nucleotides line up with TRBD2. The V segment lost 6 bases and the J segment 4 bases; nucleotides outside the gene matches: 11. The V gene's germline CDR1 is DFQATT and CDR2 SNEGSKA (reference sequence). The CDR3 length is 17 residues. CDR3 coding DNA: TGCAGTGCCACCGGGACTAGCGGGAGGGCCATCCGAGAGACCCAGTACTTC. Translation: CSATGTSGRAIRETQYF.

V and J are TRBV7-2 and TRBJ1-5; a weak D match, TRBD1 (5 bases). This CDR3 is 15 amino acids long. V was pared by 4 bases and J by 2 bases, with 12 bases between. Per the germline V gene, CDR1 is SGHTA and CDR2 is FQGNSA. CDR3 bases: TGTGCCAGCAGCTCACAGGTTTGGGGCAATCAGCCCCAGCATTTT. Its protein is CASSSQVWGNQPQHF.

This clonotype has only a few counts. The V gene is TRBV6-5, the J gene TRBJ1-2; D remains ambiguous. Germline CDR1 MNHEY, CDR2 SVGAGI. The CDR3 is 20 amino acids. With 0 bases removed from V and 0 bases from J, the gap between germline ends came to 23 bases. CDR3 in DNA: TGTGCCAGCAGTTACTCTCCGACTGAAGGAGAAGGGCTAGCTAACTATGGCTACACCTTC. Protein product: CASSYSPTEGEGLANYGYTF.

The chain recombines TRBV28 with TRBJ2-7; 10 nucleotides agree with TRBD2. There are 14 residues in the CDR3. The germline V gene has CDR1 MDHEN and CDR2 SYDVKM. V dropped 6 bases and J dropped 4; count of bases not matched to a gene: 6. CDR3 region: CASSPSTSGYEQYF. The CDR3 nucleotides read TGTGCCAGCAGCCCTTCGACTAGCGGGTACGAGCAGTACTTC.

The chain recombines TRBV18 with TRBJ1-2; 7 nucleotides agree with TRBD1. This CDR3 is built from 15 residues. V was pared by 2 bases and J by 6 bases, with 9 bases of the junction left unmatched. Germline CDR1 is KGHSH and CDR2 is LQKENI. The CDR3 region has the DNA TGTGCCAGCTCACCATCCTCTAGAACAGGGGATGGCTACACCTTC. Amino acids: CASSPSSRTGDGYTF. Full variable domain (missing parts from reference TRBV18 and TRBJ1-2): NAGVMQNPRHLVRRRGQEARLRCSPMKGHSHVYWYRQLPEEGLKFMVYLQKENIIDESGMPKERFSAEFPKEGPSILRIQQVVRGDSAAYFCASSPSSRTGDGYTFGSGTRLTVV.

This chain connects TRBV12-3 or TRBV12-4 to TRBJ1-1; D remains ambiguous. V was trimmed by 5 bases and J by 4 bases, leaving 11 bases between them. CDR3 length equals 13 residues. The CDR3 DNA reads TGTGCCAGCAGTGGGGTTTCTAGCACTGAAGCTTTCTTT. This encodes CASSGVSSTEAFF.

This clonotype was counted between two and nine times. The J gene is TRBJ1-1, the V gene TRBV5-1; no reliable D call. Trimming shortened V by 5 bases and J by 4 bases, and 15 bases separated the two germline ends. This CDR3 comprises 14 residues. Germline CDR1 is SGHRS and CDR2 is YFSETQ. CDR3 nucleotides: TGCGCCAGCAGGCCACCGAACAGCCGCACTGAAGCTTTCTTT. This gives the protein CASRPPNSRTEAFF.

This clonotype occurred a few times. V and J are TRBV5-1 and TRBJ2-2, with TRBD2 identical over 10 bases. This CDR3 has 15 residues. The V gene end was trimmed by 1 base and the J gene end by 4 bases; junction bases not matched to a gene: 1. From germline, CDR1 is SGHRS and CDR2 YFSETQ. The CDR3: CASSLTSGVTGELFF. The CDR3 DNA reads TGCGCCAGCAGCTTGACTAGCGGGGTCACCGGGGAGCTGTTTTTT.

This clonotype was detected many times. The CDR3 DNA sequence: TGCAGCGCCGTTGGTGGGGACGGGGAGCTGTTTTTT. Translating gives CSAVGGDGELFF. The chain links TRBV29-1 to TRBJ2-2, with D hard to call. The ends were cut back, 7 bases at V and 7 bases at J, with 13 bases in the middle. The CDR3 contains 12 residues. Germline V CDR1 and CDR2: SQVTM, ANQGSEA.

This clonotype was detected a few times. The V call is TRBV10-3, the J call TRBJ2-7, with no clear D. V was cut by 10 bases and J by 6 bases, with 4 bases left in between. Per the germline V gene, CDR1 is ENHRY and CDR2 is SYGVKD. The CDR3 is 8 residues long. The CDR3, as DNA: TGTGCCAAGGCCGAGCAGTACTTC. As protein: CAKAEQYF.

The chain employs TRBV4-1 and TRBJ1-2; D may be TRBD1 (6 bases). This CDR3 is 15 amino acids long. From germline, CDR1 is MGHRA and CDR2 YSYEKL. V gave up 0 bases and J gave up 2 bases, with 10 bases separating them. The CDR3 spells CASSQDSRGNYGYTF. CDR3 nucleotide sequence: TGCGCCAGCAGCCAAGATTCCAGGGGCAACTATGGCTACACCTTC.